What follows are 27 T cell receptor beta chains derived from one specimen sequenced in a study of regulatory T cells in long-lasting Graves disease. Time point given: persistent/refractory GD, antithyroid drugs over 5 years with positive TRAb. RNA extracted from PBMCs served as the sequencing template. Assembly of TCR beta libraries relied on iRepertoire HTBI primers together with Arm-PCR of CDR3 regions. TCRdb re-called the multiplex PCR reads through MiXCR, storing one row per CDR3 protein. The sample carries a few hundred thousand distinct CDR3 sequences, around 20% recorded once. The specimen was peripheral blood mononuclear cells (PBMCs), collected when the disease was refractory, from a patient treated with antithyroid drugs. The receptors shown here come from a female donor with Graves disease.

This clonotype was detected a few times. A much larger clone differs by one base, so this may be a read error. The chain carries TRBV28 and TRBJ2-7; D possibly uses TRBD1 or TRBD2 (5 bases each). The CDR3 runs to 16 residues. Germline loops: CDR1 MDHEN, CDR2 SYDVKM. The CDR3 DNA is TGTGCCAGCAGTTCGTCAGCATTGGGGGTATCCTGCGAGCAGTACTTC. Translation: CASSSSALGVSCEQYF.

This clonotype showed up many times. In DNA form, the CDR3 reads TGTGCCAGCAGCCTGGACCTACAGGGTTCTGGAAACACCATATATTTT. This codes for CASSLDLQGSGNTIYF. The chain recombines TRBV7-8 with TRBJ1-3; D is possibly TRBD1 (6 bases). Trimming pared 5 bases from V and 1 base from J, leaving 15 bases between. Germline V gene lookup returns CDR1 SGHVS and CDR2 FQNEAQ. The CDR3 spans 16 residues.

The chain recombines TRBV7-9 with TRBJ1-2; D remains unclear. Germline lookup yields CDR1 SEHNR and CDR2 FQNEAQ (reference sequence). Trimming stripped 5 bases from V and 8 bases from J, with 18 bases between. There are 14 residues in the CDR3. The CDR3 DNA reads as TGTGCCAGCAGCCGCGGGGAGGGCATGAGGGGCTACACCTTC. It yields the protein CASSRGEGMRGYTF.

The chain employs TRBV5-5 and TRBJ1-2; perhaps TRBD1 as D (6 bases). The CDR3 consists of 14 residues. The V gene's germline CDR1 is SGHKS and CDR2 YYEKEE (reference sequence). V gave up 5 bases and J gave up 5 bases, with 16 bases separating them. CDR3 sequence: CASRRPGGMYGYTF. CDR3 nucleotides: TGTGCCAGCAGAAGACCTGGGGGCATGTATGGCTACACCTTC. The whole variable domain, remainder taken from reference TRBV5-5 and TRBJ1-2, is DAGVTQSPTHLIKTRGQQVTLRCSPISGHKSVSWYQQVLGQGPQFIFQYYEKEERGRGNFPDRFSARQFPNYSSELNVNALLLGDSALYLCASRRPGGMYGYTFGSGTRLTVV.

V is TRBV20-1 and J is TRBJ2-1; TRBD2 matches 10 bases. The CDR3 spans 14 residues. V dropped 4 bases and J dropped 7; count of bases not matched to a gene: 7. Germline CDR1 DFQATT, CDR2 SNEGSKA (reference sequence). This CDR3 reads CSANPSGSRNEQFF. For the CDR3, the DNA is TGCAGTGCTAATCCTAGCGGGAGTAGGAATGAGCAGTTCTTC.

This clonotype was counted many times. The genes are TRBV24-1 and TRBJ2-7; D remains unclear. Germline V lookup: CDR1 KGHDR, CDR2 SFDVKD. V was clipped by 4 bases and J by 3 bases, with 3 bases between them. This CDR3 spans 11 amino acids. CDR3 DNA sequence: TGTGCCACCAGTGACAACTACGAGCAGTACTTC. Amino acids: CATSDNYEQYF.

This chain connects TRBV20-1 to TRBJ1-1; D remains ambiguous. Trimming removed 0 bases at V and 2 bases at J, with 13 bases between. The CDR3 is 15 amino acids. Per germline, CDR1 DFQATT and CDR2 SNEGSKA (reference sequence). CDR3 DNA sequence: TGCAGTGCTAGAGAGTTGGCAGCGTTTAACACTGAAGCTTTCTTT. It is translated as CSARELAAFNTEAFF.

The chain is built from TRBV7-9 and TRBJ1-2, with 7 positions matching TRBD1. The CDR3 sequence is 17 residues long. Germline V gene data show CDR1 as SEHNR and CDR2 as FQNEAQ (reference sequence). V shed 1 base and J 0 bases; nucleotides not matched to a gene: 8. The DNA of the CDR3 is TGTGCCAGCAGCTTAGGAGTCGGGGACAGAACTAACTATGGCTACACCTTC. It encodes CASSLGVGDRTNYGYTF.

The rearrangement uses TRBV29-1 and TRBJ1-2; D possibly corresponds to TRBD1 (5 bases). V was trimmed by 6 bases and J by 5 bases, leaving 16 bases between them. This CDR3 has 13 amino acids. Germline CDR1 is SQVTM and CDR2 is ANQGSEA. CDR3 loop: CSVPRADIYGYTF. CDR3 DNA: TGCAGCGTCCCCAGGGCAGACATTTATGGCTACACCTTC.

This chain joins TRBV5-1 and TRBJ1-2; 10 bases match TRBD1. J was trimmed by 9 bases and V by 4 bases; bases with no gene match: 6. The CDR3 loop spans 13 amino acids. CDR1 and CDR2 (germline): SGHRS, YFSETQ. This chain's CDR3 is CASSKGQGESYTF. CDR3 nucleotides: TGCGCCAGCAGCAAAGGACAGGGGGAAAGCTACACCTTC.

This clonotype was counted many times. The V gene is TRBV28, the J gene TRBJ2-7; D unclear. The CDR3 totals 18 residues. V was shortened by 7 bases and J by 1 base, with 26 bases between the two germline ends. Germline V lookup: CDR1 MDHEN, CDR2 SYDVKM. This chain's CDR3 is CASTNPSPARYRSYEQYF. CDR3 nucleotides: TGTGCCAGCACCAACCCCTCTCCGGCTAGATACCGTTCCTACGAGCAGTACTTC.

J is TRBJ2-7 and V is TRBV4-2, with D unclear. CDR3 length equals 15 residues. The germline gives CDR1 LGHNA, CDR2 YNFKEQ. Trimming stripped 0 bases from V and 4 bases from J, with 13 bases between. The chain's CDR3 is CASSQDRSVNYEQYF. In nucleotides, the CDR3 is TGTGCCAGCAGCCAAGATCGGTCGGTCAATTACGAGCAGTACTTC.

Ten or more counts support this clonotype. Germline and junction disagree at one end, which may indicate a read error. V is TRBV6-1 and J is TRBJ2-7; 8 bases line up with TRBD2. Germline-derived CDR1 and CDR2 are MNHNS and SASEGT. CDR3 length: 14 amino acids. This CDR3 is CASREAGVSYEQYF. The CDR3 nucleotides are TGTGCCAGCAGAGAAGCGGGGGTGTCCTACGAGCAGTACTTC.

In this sample, this clonotype turned up many times. The J gene is TRBJ2-2, the V gene TRBV2; D unclear. With 2 bases removed from V and 9 bases from J, the gap between germline ends came to 10 bases. This CDR3 region has 13 residues. Germline loops: CDR1 SNHLY, CDR2 FYNNEI. The CDR3 sequence is CASSELPNRELFF. The CDR3 DNA sequence: TGTGCCAGCAGTGAACTCCCAAACAGGGAGCTGTTTTTT.

This clonotype was counted ten times or more. The V and J genes are TRBV2 and TRBJ1-1; D gene uncertain. V lost 6 bases and J lost 4, with 9 bases in between. The CDR3 has 12 amino acids. The germline gives CDR1 SNHLY, CDR2 FYNNEI. The CDR3 protein is CASSPEATEAFF. CDR3 in DNA: TGTGCCAGCAGCCCCGAGGCCACTGAAGCTTTCTTT.

V is TRBV28 and J is TRBJ2-5; 7 nucleotides line up with TRBD1. The CDR3 totals 14 residues. Germline CDR1 and CDR2: MDHEN and SYDVKM. V trimming: 5 bases; J trimming: 2 bases; junction bases outside the gene matches: 5. The CDR3 region is CASSLWDRQETQYF. CDR3 nucleotide sequence: TGTGCCAGCAGTCTGTGGGACAGACAAGAGACCCAGTACTTC.

This chain uses TRBV20-1 with TRBJ2-7; 9 bases map to TRBD1. V shed 5 bases and J 6 bases; nucleotides not matched to a gene: 11. The germline gives CDR1 DFQATT, CDR2 SNEGSKA (reference sequence). The CDR3 extends over 14 amino acids. CDR3 in amino acids: CSAGRGTGNVEQYF. The DNA for the CDR3 is TGCAGTGCTGGGCGGGGGACAGGGAATGTCGAGCAGTACTTC.

This clonotype was recorded many times. The CDR3 nucleotides read TGTGCCAGCAGTTTTTATGAGGGGCAGAAGAGTGAAAAACTGTTTTTT. It specifies CASSFYEGQKSEKLFF. The chain recombines TRBV28 with TRBJ1-4; a possible D gene is TRBD1 (5 bases). CDR1 and CDR2 from the germline V gene are MDHEN and SYDVKM. The CDR3 consists of 16 residues. V shed 3 bases and J shed 7 bases, with 18 bases lying between them.

As DNA, the CDR3 is TGTGCCAGCAGCCTAGCTACAGGGAGAAACTATGGCTACACCTTC. It is translated as CASSLATGRNYGYTF. This sequence joins TRBV6-2 or TRBV6-3 and TRBJ1-2; D is perhaps TRBD1 (6 bases). V dropped 6 bases and J dropped 2 bases, with 16 bases sitting between them. The CDR3 contains 15 residues. Germline-derived CDR1 and CDR2 are MNHEY and SVGEGT.

This clonotype was picked up many times. This chain joins TRBV28 and TRBJ1-1; 8 positions agree with TRBD1. This CDR3 comprises 16 residues. V shed 4 bases and J 1 base; nucleotides not matched to a gene: 8. CDR1 is MDHEN and CDR2 is SYDVKM in the germline V gene. The chain's CDR3 is CASSSPWTGRNTEAFF. DNA of the CDR3: TGTGCCAGCAGTTCCCCTTGGACAGGGCGGAACACTGAAGCTTTCTTT.

In this sample, this clonotype turned up a few times. A much larger clone lies a single base off, so this may be a read error. This chain uses TRBV20-1 with TRBJ2-7, with D possibly being TRBD1 (6 bases). Trimming took 1 base from V and 0 from J, leaving 7 bases between them. The germline V gene encodes CDR1 DFQATT and CDR2 SNEGSKA (reference sequence). The CDR3 totals 13 residues. CDR3 DNA: TGCAGTGCTAGAGGGACAGCCTCCTACGAGCAGTACTTC. It encodes CSARGTASYEQYF.

This clonotype was seen only a few times. V gene TRBV10-3 combines with J gene TRBJ1-5, with D possibly being TRBD1 (6 bases). The CDR3 runs to 14 residues. The V gene's germline CDR1 is ENHRY and CDR2 SYGVKD. The V gene lost 2 bases and the J gene lost 6 bases, with 11 bases spanning the gap. The CDR3, as DNA: TGTGCCATCAGTGAGGGCAGGGGCCCTCAGCCCCAGCATTTT. This sequence encodes CAISEGRGPQPQHF.

This clonotype occurred many times. The chain joins TRBV29-1 to TRBJ2-5; TRBD2 is a possible D gene (5 bases). The V end lost 1 base, the J end lost 4 bases, and 16 bases lay between the germline ends. The CDR3 runs 15 residues. Germline lookup yields CDR1 SQVTM and CDR2 ANQGSEA. DNA for the CDR3: TGCAGCGTTGAAGCGGACCCACCGGGATTAGAGACCCAGTACTTC. Protein product: CSVEADPPGLETQYF.

This clonotype was found a few times. The genes are TRBV2 and TRBJ1-1; a possible D gene is TRBD1 (5 bases). The CDR3 covers 12 residues. Trimming took off 8 bases at V and 4 bases at J, with 11 bases between the two ends. CDR1 and CDR2 (germline): SNHLY, FYNNEI. The CDR3 bases are TGTGCCAGCTGTTGGGGGAGCACTGAAGCTTTCTTT. Its protein is CASCWGSTEAFF.

This clonotype was seen repeatedly, ten times or more. This rearrangement joins TRBV12-3 or TRBV12-4 to TRBJ2-7; D perhaps matches TRBD2 (6 bases). V was cut by 6 bases and J by 3 bases, with 15 bases left in between. The CDR3 is 14 residues long. DNA of the CDR3: TGTGCCAGCAGCCCGGGACTTATTGGCTACGAGCAGTACTTC. Encoded protein: CASSPGLIGYEQYF.

This clonotype was found a few times. The V call is TRBV19, the J call TRBJ2-3, with 11 bases matching TRBD2. The CDR3 is 17 amino acids. Per germline, CDR1 LNHDA and CDR2 SQIVND (reference sequence). Trimming removed 2 bases from V and 5 bases from J; junction bases left unmatched: 9. The CDR3 nucleotides read TGTGCCAGTAGTATAAGGGCGACTAGCGGGATAGTAGATACGCAGTATTTT. Translation gives CASSIRATSGIVDTQYF.

The sample holds a few counts of this clonotype. The J gene is TRBJ2-3, the V gene TRBV5-1, with a possible D match to TRBD2 (5 bases). The germline gives CDR1 SGHRS, CDR2 YFSETQ. CDR3 size: 15 residues. V was pared by 4 bases and J by 1 base, with 13 bases between. CDR3 sequence (DNA): TGCGCCAGCAGCCCACAGAGCGGTCGCACAGATACGCAGTATTTT. It yields the protein CASSPQSGRTDTQYF.